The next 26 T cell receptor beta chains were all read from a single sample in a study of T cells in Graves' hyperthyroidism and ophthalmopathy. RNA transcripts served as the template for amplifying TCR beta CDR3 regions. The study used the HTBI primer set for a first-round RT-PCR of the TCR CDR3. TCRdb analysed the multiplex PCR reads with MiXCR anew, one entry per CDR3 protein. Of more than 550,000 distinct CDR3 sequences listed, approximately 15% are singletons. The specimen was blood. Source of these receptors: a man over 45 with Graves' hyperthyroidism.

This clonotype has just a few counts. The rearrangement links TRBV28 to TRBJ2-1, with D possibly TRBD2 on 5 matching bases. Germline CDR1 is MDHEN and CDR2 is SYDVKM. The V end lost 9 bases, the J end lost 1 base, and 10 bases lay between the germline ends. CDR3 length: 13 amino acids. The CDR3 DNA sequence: TGTGCCAGTCATAGCGCGTCCTACAATGAGCAGTTCTTC. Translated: CASHSASYNEQFF.

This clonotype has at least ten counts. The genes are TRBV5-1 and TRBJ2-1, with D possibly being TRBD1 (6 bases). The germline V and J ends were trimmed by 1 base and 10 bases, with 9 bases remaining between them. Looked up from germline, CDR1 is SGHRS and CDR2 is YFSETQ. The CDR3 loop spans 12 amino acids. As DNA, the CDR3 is TGCGCCAGCAGCTTGTTGGACAGAGAGCAGTTCTTC. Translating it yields CASSLLDREQFF.

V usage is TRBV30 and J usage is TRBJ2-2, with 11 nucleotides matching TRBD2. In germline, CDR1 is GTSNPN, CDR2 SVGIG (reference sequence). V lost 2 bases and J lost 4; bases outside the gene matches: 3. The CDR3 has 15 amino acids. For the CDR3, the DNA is TGTGCCTGGAGTACTAGCGGGAGTATCACCGGGGAGCTGTTTTTT. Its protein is CAWSTSGSITGELFF.

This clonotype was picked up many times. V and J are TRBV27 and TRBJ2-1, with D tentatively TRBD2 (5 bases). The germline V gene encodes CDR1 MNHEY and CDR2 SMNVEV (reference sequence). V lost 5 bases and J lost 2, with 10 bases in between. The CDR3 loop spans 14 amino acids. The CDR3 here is CASSEGATYNEQFF. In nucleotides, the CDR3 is TGTGCCAGCAGTGAGGGTGCGACCTACAATGAGCAGTTCTTC.

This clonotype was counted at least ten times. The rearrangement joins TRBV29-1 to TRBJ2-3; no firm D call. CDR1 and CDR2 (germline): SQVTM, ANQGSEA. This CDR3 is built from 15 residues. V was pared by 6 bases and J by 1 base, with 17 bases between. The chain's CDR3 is CSVRWVLLGTDTQYF. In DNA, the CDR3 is TGCAGCGTGAGGTGGGTGCTTCTCGGCACAGATACGCAGTATTTT.

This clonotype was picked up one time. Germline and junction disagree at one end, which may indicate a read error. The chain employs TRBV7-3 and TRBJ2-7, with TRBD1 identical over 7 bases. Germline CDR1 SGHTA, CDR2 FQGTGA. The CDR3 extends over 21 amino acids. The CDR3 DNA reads TGTGCCAGCAGCTTCGAGAGACGGACAGGAGGTTGGTTGGGGACCTCCTGCGAGCAGTACTTC. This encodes CASSFERRTGGWLGTSCEQYF.

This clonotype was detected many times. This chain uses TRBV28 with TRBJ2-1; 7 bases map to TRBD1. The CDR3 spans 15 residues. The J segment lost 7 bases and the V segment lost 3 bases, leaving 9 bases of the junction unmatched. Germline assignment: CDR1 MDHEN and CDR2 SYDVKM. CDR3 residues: CASSFRYRGRNEQFF. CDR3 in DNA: TGTGCCAGCAGTTTCAGGTACAGGGGAAGGAATGAGCAGTTCTTC.

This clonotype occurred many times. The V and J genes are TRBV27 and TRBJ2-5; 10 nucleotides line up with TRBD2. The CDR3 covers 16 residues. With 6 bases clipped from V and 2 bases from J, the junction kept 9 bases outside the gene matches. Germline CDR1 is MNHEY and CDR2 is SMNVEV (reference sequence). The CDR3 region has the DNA TGTGCCAGCAGACCCCGCATAGCGGGAGGACAAGAGACCCAGTACTTC. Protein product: CASRPRIAGGQETQYF.

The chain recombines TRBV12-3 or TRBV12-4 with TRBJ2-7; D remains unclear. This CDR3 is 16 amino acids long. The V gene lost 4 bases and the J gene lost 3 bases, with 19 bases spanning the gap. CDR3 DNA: TGTGCCAGCAGTTACTTGGAGACGTCGCCGAACTACGAGCAGTACTTC. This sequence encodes CASSYLETSPNYEQYF.

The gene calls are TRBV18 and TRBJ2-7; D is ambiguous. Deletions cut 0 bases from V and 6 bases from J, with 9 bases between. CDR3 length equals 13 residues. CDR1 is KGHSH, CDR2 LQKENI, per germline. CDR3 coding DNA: TGTGCCAGCTCACCACCGCCGGGCTGCGAGCAGTACTTC. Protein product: CASSPPPGCEQYF.

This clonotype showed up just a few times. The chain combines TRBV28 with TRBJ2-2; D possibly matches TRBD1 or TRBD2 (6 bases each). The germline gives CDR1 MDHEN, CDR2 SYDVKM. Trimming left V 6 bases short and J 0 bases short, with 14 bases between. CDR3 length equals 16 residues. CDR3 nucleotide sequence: TGTGCCAGCAGGGGGGGCGGAGCACCGAACACCGGGGAGCTGTTTTTT. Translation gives CASRGGGAPNTGELFF.

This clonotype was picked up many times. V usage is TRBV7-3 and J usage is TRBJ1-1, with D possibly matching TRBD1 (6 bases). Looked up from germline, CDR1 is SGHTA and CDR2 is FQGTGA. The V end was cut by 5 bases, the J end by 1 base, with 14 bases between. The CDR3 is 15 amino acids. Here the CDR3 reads CASSLNRVTNTEAFF. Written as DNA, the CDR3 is TGTGCCAGCAGCCTAAACAGGGTGACGAACACTGAAGCTTTCTTT.

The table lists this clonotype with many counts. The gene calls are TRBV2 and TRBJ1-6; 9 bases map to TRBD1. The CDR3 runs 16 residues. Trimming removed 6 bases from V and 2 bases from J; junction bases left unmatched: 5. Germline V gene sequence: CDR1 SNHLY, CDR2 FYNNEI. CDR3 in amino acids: CASRGQGGTYNSPLHF. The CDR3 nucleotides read TGTGCCAGCAGGGGACAGGGTGGAACCTATAATTCACCCCTCCACTTT.

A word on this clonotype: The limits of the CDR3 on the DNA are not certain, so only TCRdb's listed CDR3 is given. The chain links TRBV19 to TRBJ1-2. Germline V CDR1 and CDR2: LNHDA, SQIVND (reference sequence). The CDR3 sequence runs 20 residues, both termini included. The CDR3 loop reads CASSRRTDYGYTFVGSGYTF.

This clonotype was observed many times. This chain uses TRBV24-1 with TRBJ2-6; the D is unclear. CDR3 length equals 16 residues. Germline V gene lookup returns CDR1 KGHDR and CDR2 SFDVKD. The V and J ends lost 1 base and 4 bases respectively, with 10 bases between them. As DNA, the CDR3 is TGTGCCACCAGTGATTTCAAAGGGCTCGGGGCCAACGTCCTGACTTTC. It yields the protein CATSDFKGLGANVLTF.

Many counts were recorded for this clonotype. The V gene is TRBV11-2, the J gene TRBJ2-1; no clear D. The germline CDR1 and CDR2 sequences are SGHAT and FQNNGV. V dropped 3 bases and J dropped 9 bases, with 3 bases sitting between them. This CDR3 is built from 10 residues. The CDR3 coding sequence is TGTGCCAGCAGCTTCAGTGAGCAGTTCTTC. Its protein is CASSFSEQFF.

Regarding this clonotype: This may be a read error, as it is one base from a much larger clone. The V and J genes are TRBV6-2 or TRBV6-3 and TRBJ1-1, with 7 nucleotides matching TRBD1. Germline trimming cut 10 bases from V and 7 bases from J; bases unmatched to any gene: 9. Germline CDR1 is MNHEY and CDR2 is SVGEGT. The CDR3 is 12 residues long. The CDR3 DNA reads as TGTGCCACCCCGTTCAGGGGGAATGAAGCTTTCTTT. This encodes CATPFRGNEAFF.

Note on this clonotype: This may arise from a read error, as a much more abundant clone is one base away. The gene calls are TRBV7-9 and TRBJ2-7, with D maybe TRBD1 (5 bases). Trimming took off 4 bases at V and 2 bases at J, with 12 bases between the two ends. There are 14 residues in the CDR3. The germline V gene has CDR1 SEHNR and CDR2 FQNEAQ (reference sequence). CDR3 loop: CASSSAQEAYEQYF. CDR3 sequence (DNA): TGTGCCAGCAGCTCAGCACAGGAAGCCTACGAGCAGTACTTC.

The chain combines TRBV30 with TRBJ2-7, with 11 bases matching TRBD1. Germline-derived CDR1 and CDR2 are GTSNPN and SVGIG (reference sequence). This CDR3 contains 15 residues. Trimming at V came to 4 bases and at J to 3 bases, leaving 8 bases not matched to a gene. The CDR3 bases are TGTGCCTGGACTTCAAGGACAGGGGGCTTCTACGAGCAGTACTTC. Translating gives CAWTSRTGGFYEQYF.

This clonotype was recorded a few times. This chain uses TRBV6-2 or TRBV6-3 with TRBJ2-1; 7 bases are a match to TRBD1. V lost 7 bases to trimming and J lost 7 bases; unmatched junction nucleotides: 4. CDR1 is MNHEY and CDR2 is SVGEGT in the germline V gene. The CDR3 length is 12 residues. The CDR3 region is CASKTGRNEQFF. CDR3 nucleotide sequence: TGTGCCAGCAAGACAGGGCGGAATGAGCAGTTCTTC.

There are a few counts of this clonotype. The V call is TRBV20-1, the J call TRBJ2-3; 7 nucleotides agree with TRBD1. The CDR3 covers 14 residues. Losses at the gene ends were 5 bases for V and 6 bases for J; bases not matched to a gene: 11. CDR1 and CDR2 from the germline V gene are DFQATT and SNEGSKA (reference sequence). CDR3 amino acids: CSAGQVRGLDTQYF. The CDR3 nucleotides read TGCAGTGCTGGACAGGTTAGAGGTCTCGATACGCAGTATTTT.

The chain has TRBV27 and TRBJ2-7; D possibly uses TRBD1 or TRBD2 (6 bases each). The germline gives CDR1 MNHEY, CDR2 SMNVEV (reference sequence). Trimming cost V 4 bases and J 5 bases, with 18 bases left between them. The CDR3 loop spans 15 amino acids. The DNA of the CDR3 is TGTGCCAGCAGTTCCCTGATGGGGGGCGGCGACGAGCAGTACTTC. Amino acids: CASSSLMGGGDEQYF.

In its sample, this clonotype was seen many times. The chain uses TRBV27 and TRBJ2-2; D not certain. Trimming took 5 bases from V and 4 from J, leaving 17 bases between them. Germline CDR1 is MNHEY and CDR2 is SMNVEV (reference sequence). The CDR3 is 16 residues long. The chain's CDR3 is CASSITLPAGTGELFF. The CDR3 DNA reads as TGTGCCAGCAGTATCACGCTGCCTGCTGGCACCGGGGAGCTGTTTTTT.

The CDR3 nucleotides read TGCAGTGCTAGAGGGCGGCCCCAGCATTTT. Its translation is CSARGRPQHF. The J gene is TRBJ1-5, the V gene TRBV20-1; D is ambiguous. Germline V lookup: CDR1 DFQATT, CDR2 SNEGSKA (reference sequence). The CDR3 consists of 10 residues. V lost 1 base to trimming and J lost 9 bases, with 4 bases between them.

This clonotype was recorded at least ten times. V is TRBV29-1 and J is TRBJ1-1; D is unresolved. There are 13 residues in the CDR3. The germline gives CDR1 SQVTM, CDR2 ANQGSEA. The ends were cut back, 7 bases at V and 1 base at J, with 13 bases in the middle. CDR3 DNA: TGCAGCGCTGATATTCCAGAGAACACTGAAGCTTTCTTT. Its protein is CSADIPENTEAFF.

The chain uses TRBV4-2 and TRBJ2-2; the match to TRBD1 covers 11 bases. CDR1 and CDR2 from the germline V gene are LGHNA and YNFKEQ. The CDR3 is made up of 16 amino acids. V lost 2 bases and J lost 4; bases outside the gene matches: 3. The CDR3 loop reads CASSQRGTGGTGELFF. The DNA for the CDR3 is TGTGCCAGCAGCCAAAGAGGGACAGGGGGCACCGGGGAGCTGTTTTTT.